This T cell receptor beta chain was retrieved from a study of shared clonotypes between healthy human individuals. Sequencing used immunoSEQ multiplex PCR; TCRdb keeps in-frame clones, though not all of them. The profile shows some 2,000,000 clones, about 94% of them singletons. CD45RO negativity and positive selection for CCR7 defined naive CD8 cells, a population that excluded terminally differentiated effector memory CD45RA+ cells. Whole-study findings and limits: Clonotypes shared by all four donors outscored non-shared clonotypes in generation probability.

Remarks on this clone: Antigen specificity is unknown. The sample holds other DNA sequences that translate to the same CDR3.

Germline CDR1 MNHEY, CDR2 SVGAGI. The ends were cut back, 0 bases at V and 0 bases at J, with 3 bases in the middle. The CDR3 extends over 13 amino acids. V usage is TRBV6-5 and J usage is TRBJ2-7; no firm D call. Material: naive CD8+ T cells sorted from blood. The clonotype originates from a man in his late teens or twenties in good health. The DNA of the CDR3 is TGTGCCAGCAGTTACTCAACCTCCTACGAGCAGTACTTC. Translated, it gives CASSYSTSYEQYF.